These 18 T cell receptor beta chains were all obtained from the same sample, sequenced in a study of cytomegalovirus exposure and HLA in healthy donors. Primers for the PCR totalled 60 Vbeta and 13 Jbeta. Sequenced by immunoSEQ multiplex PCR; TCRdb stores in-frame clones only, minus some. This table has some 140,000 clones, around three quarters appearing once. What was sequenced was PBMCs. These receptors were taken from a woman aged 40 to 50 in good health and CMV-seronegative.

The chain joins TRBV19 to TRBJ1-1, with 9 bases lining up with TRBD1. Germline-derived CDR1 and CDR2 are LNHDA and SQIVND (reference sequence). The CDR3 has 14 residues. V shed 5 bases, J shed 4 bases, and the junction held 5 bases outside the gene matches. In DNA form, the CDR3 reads TGTGCCAGTAGTGATCACAGGGGGCCCACTGAAGCTTTCTTT. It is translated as CASSDHRGPTEAFF.

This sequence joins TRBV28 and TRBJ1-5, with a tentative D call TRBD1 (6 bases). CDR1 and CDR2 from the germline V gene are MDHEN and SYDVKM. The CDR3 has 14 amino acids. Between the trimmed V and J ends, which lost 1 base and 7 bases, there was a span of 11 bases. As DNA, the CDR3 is TGTGCCAGCAGTTTATTACAGGGCAGCCAGCCCCAGCATTTT. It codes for CASSLLQGSQPQHF.

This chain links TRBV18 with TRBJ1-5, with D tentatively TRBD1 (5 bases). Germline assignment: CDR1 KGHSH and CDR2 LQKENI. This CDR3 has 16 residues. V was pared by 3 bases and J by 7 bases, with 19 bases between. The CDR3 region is CASSPEARVAGQPQHF. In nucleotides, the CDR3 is TGTGCCAGCTCACCGGAGGCCAGGGTTGCGGGGCAGCCCCAGCATTTT.

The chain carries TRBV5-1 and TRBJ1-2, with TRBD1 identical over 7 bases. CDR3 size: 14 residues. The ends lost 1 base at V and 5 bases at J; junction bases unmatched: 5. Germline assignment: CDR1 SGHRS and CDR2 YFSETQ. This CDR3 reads CASSLQGTEYGYTF. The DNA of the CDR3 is TGCGCCAGCAGCTTGCAAGGGACAGAGTATGGCTACACCTTC.

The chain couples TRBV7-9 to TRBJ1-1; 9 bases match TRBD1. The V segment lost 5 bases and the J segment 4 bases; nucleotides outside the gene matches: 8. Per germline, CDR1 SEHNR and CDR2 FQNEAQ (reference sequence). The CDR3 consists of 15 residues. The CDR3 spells CASSPQTGGVTEAFF. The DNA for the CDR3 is TGTGCCAGCAGCCCCCAGACAGGGGGGGTCACTGAAGCTTTCTTT.

The CDR3 region is CASRRGNEKLFF. The CDR3 region has the DNA TGCGCCAGCAGACGGGGTAATGAAAAACTGTTTTTT. The V and J genes are TRBV5-1 and TRBJ1-4; the D is unclear. The CDR3 spans 12 residues. The germline V and J ends were trimmed by 5 bases and 4 bases, with 6 bases remaining between them. The germline CDR1 and CDR2 sequences are SGHRS and YFSETQ.

The DNA for the CDR3 is TGTGCCAGCAGACGGGGACAGGGCAGCAGCTATGGCTACACCTTC. Residues: CASRRGQGSSYGYTF. V gene TRBV2 combines with J gene TRBJ1-2, with 9 nucleotides matching TRBD1. Looked up from germline, CDR1 is SNHLY and CDR2 is FYNNEI. Trimming removed 6 bases from V and 4 bases from J; junction bases left unmatched: 9. The CDR3 is 15 residues long. The full variable domain, rest sourced from reference TRBV2 and TRBJ1-2, is EPEVTQTPSHQVTQMGQEVILRCVPISNHLYFYWYRQILGQKVEFLVSFYNNEISEKSEIFDDQFSVERPDGSNFTLKIRSTKLEDSAMYFCASRRGQGSSYGYTFGSGTRLTVV.

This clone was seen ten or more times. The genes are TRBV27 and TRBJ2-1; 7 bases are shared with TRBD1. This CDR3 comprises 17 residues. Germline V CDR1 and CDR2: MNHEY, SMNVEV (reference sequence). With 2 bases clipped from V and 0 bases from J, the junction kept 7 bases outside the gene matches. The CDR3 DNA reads TGTGCCAGCAGTTTAAGGGAGACAGGGTTCTCCTACAATGAGCAGTTCTTC. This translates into CASSLRETGFSYNEQFF.

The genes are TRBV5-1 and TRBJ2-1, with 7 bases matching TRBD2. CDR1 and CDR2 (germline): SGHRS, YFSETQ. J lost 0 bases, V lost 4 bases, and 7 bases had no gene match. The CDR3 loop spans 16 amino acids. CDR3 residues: CASSLSAGSSYNEQFF. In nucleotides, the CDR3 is TGCGCCAGCAGCCTTTCAGCGGGGAGCTCCTACAATGAGCAGTTCTTC. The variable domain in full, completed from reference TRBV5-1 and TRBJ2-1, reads KAGVTQTPRYLIKTRGQQVTLSCSPISGHRSVSWYQQTPGQGLQFLFEYFSETQRNKGNFPGRFSGRQFSNSRSEMNVSTLELGDSALYLCASSLSAGSSYNEQFFGPGTRLTVL.

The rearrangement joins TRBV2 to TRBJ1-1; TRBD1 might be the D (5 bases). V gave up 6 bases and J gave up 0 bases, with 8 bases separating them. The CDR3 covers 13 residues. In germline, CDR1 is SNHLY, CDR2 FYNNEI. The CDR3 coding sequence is TGTGCCAGCAGGACAGATATGAACACTGAAGCTTTCTTT. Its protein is CASRTDMNTEAFF. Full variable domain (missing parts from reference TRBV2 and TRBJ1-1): EPEVTQTPSHQVTQMGQEVILRCVPISNHLYFYWYRQILGQKVEFLVSFYNNEISEKSEIFDDQFSVERPDGSNFTLKIRSTKLEDSAMYFCASRTDMNTEAFFGQGTRLTVV.

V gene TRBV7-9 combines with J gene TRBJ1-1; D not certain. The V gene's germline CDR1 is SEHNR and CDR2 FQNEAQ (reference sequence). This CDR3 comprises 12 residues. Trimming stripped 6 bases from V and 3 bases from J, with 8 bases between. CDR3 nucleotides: TGTGCCAGCAGTGAGAGGGACACTGAAGCTTTCTTT. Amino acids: CASSERDTEAFF.

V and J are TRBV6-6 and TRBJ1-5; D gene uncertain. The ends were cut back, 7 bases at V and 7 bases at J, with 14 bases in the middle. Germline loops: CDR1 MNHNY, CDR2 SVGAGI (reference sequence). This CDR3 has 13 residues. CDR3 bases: TGTGCCAGCAATACTAATCCTTGGCAGCCCCAGCATTTT. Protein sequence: CASNTNPWQPQHF.

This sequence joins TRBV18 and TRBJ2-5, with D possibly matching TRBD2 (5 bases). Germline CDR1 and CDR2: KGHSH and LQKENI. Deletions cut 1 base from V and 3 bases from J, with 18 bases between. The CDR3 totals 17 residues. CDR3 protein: CASSPLTSAPTKETQYF. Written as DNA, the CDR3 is TGTGCCAGCTCACCACTTACTAGTGCCCCCACTAAAGAGACCCAGTACTTC.

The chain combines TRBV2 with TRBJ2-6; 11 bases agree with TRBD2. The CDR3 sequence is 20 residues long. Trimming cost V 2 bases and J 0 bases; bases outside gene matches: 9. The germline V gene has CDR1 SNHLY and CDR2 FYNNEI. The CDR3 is CASSERWGLAVRSGANVLTF. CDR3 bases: TGTGCCAGCAGTGAACGGTGGGGACTAGCGGTTCGCTCTGGGGCCAACGTCCTGACTTTC.

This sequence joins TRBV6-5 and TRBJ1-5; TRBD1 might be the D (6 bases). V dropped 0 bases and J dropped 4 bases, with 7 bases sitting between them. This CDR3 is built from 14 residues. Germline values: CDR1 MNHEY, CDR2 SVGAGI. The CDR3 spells CASSYSGGNQPQHF. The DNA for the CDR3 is TGTGCCAGCAGTTACTCAGGGGGTAATCAGCCCCAGCATTTT.

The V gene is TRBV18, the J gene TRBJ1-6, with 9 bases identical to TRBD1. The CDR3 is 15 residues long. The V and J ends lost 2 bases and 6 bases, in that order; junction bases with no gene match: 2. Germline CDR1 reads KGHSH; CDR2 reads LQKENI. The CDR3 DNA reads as TGTGCCAGCTCACCAGGGACAGGGCTTAATTCACCCCTCCACTTT. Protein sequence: CASSPGTGLNSPLHF. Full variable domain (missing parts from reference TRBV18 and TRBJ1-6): NAGVMQNPRHLVRRRGQEARLRCSPMKGHSHVYWYRQLPEEGLKFMVYLQKENIIDESGMPKERFSAEFPKEGPSILRIQQVVRGDSAAYFCASSPGTGLNSPLHFGNGTRLTVT.

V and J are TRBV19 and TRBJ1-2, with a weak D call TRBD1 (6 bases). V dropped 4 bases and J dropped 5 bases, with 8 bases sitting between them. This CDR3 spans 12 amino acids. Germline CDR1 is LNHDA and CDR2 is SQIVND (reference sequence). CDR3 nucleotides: TGTGCCAGTAGTAGAGGACAGTATGGCTACACCTTC. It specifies CASSRGQYGYTF. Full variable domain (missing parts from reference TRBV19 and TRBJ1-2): DGGITQSPKYLFRKEGQNVTLSCEQNLNHDAMYWYRQDPGQGLRLIYYSQIVNDFQKGDIAEGYSVSREKKESFPLTVTSAQKNPTAFYLCASSRGQYGYTFGSGTRLTVV.

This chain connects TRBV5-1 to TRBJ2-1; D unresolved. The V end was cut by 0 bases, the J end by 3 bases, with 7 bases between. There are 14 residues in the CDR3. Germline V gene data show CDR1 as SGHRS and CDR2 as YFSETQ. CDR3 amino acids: CASSLATGYNEQFF. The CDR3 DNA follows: TGCGCCAGCAGCTTGGCGACGGGCTACAATGAGCAGTTCTTC.